This T cell receptor beta chain stems from a study of blood T cell repertoires in COVID-19. Libraries were prepared by immunoSEQ multiplex PCR; TCRdb keeps only in-frame clonotypes and omits some of them. The table lists 190,000 or so clones, roughly 86% of them singletons. As to this clone: At one end, the junction sequence differs from germline, possibly due to a read error.

Those enrolled, adults aged roughly 18 to 95 years, came from around 24 US areas. Categorization into cohorts depended on clinical history that participants reported. Before being deemed recovered, Cohort 3 donors had two negative PCRs, clearance, or symptom resolution. Per the germline V gene, CDR1 is SNHLY and CDR2 is FYNNEI. CDR3 size: 14 residues. The sample was PBMCs or T cells enriched from blood (not recorded which). V is TRBV2 and J is TRBJ1-5; D might be TRBD1 (6 bases). This receptor was taken from a young woman who had recovered from COVID-19. CDR3 region: CASGDRYSNQPQHF. The DNA of the CDR3 is TGTGCCAGCGGTGACAGGTATAGCAATCAGCCCCAGCATTTT.